This TCR beta chain was observed in a study of shared clonotypes between healthy human individuals. Findings and caveats of the study: Clonotype sharing levels among donors were expected to vary with sequencing depth.

The V gene lost 2 bases and the J gene lost 10 bases, with 20 bases spanning the gap. Germline V gene sequence: CDR1 SEHNR, CDR2 FQNEAQ (reference sequence). The CDR3 length is 15 residues. A note on this clone: Its antigen is unidentified.

Source study methods: From ImmunoSEQ came sequences covering only the junction and carrying no quality scores, so filtering differed. Some clones are missing from TCRdb's copy, which holds only in-frame ones; the method was immunoSEQ multiplex PCR. The DNA gave D and trimming, while V, J and clone size come from that table. This sample has around 1,900,000 clones, with just under 95% found just once. CD45RO-negative cells were positively selected for CCR7, leaving out terminally differentiated effector memory CD45RA+ cells. Sequenced: naive CD8+ T cells from PBMCs. The rearrangement uses TRBV7-9 and TRBJ1-1, with D maybe TRBD1 (5 bases). This TCR came from a man aged 18 to 30 in good health. Some clones in this sample may be carry-over from other donors' samples. CDR3 bases: TGTGCCAGCAGCTTATTAGGAGGGGCCGAATCGGGAGCTTTCTTT. Translation: CASSLLGGAESGAFF.